Below are 23 T cell receptor beta chains sequenced from a single sample in a study of cytomegalovirus exposure and HLA in healthy donors. Method: immunoSEQ multiplex PCR; TCRdb's copy keeps in-frame clones and lacks some. The repertoire has roughly 120,000 clones, roughly nine tenths of them found once; the top ten carry around 3.4%. Sequencing was performed on PBMCs. Every receptor here comes from a young man in good health and CMV-seronegative.

J is TRBJ2-3 and V is TRBV28; possibly TRBD1 for D (6 bases). V was clipped by 6 bases and J by 5 bases, with 18 bases between them. Germline-derived CDR1 and CDR2 are MDHEN and SYDVKM. The CDR3 is made up of 15 amino acids. DNA for the CDR3: TGTGCCAGCAGCCCCGCGGTGGGGGCGGGAGATACGCAGTATTTT. This translates into CASSPAVGAGDTQYF.

V usage is TRBV9 and J usage is TRBJ2-7; TRBD2 agrees at 8 bases. The V and J ends lost 2 bases and 1 base, in that order; junction bases with no gene match: 2. The CDR3 totals 14 residues. Germline lookup yields CDR1 SGDLS and CDR2 YYNGEE. In DNA form, the CDR3 reads TGTGCCAGCAGCGTGACTAGCGCGTCCTACGAGCAGTACTTC. Amino acid sequence: CASSVTSASYEQYF. Based on the CDR3 plus reference TRBV9 and TRBJ2-7, the full variable domain is DSGVTQTPKHLITATGQRVTLRCSPRSGDLSVYWYQQSLDQGLQFLIQYYNGEERAKGNILERFSAQQFPDLHSELNLSSLELGDSALYFCASSVTSASYEQYFGPGTRLTVT.

The chain carries TRBV15 and TRBJ1-4; tentative D call: TRBD1 (6 bases). This CDR3 has 17 amino acids. V was shortened by 2 bases and J by 5 bases, with 18 bases between the two germline ends. Germline CDR1 and CDR2: LNHNV and YYDKDF (reference sequence). CDR3 loop: CATSRSVALQGNEKLFF. CDR3 in DNA: TGTGCCACCAGCAGATCCGTCGCCCTACAGGGAAATGAAAAACTGTTTTTT.

This clone appeared a single time. The chain joins TRBV7-2 to TRBJ1-3, with TRBD1 as a possible D gene (5 bases). Germline V CDR1 and CDR2: SGHTA, FQGNSA. CDR3 size: 15 residues. Trimming took off 1 base at V and 0 bases at J, with 7 bases between the two ends. CDR3 loop: CASSLGRASGNTIYF. As DNA, the CDR3 is TGTGCCAGCAGCTTAGGCAGGGCCTCTGGAAACACCATATATTTT.

The chain carries TRBV4-1 and TRBJ2-3, with TRBD2 as a possible D gene (5 bases). The CDR3 loop spans 15 amino acids. Trimming took 4 bases from V and 2 from J, leaving 13 bases between them. Per germline, CDR1 MGHRA and CDR2 YSYEKL. CDR3 nucleotides: TGCGCCAGCAGCCCCGGGATGGGGTTCACAGATACGCAGTATTTT. Amino acid sequence: CASSPGMGFTDTQYF.

V usage is TRBV19 and J usage is TRBJ2-5; the D gene is possibly TRBD2 (5 bases). There are 14 residues in the CDR3. Between the trimmed V and J ends, which lost 6 bases and 0 bases, there was a span of 11 bases. Germline V lookup: CDR1 LNHDA, CDR2 SQIVND (reference sequence). CDR3 region: CASRNRGHQETQYF. The CDR3 nucleotides read TGTGCCAGTAGAAATCGGGGTCACCAAGAGACCCAGTACTTC.

Here the CDR3 reads CASRPGQGTYEQYF. CDR3 DNA sequence: TGTGCCAGCAGGCCGGGACAGGGGACCTACGAGCAGTACTTC. The V and J genes are TRBV2 and TRBJ2-7; 10 positions agree with TRBD1. Germline CDR1 SNHLY, CDR2 FYNNEI. Trimming took 6 bases from V and 2 from J; bases not matched to a gene: 4. CDR3 length: 14 amino acids.

The J gene is TRBJ1-2, the V gene TRBV28; no reliable D call. Per the germline V gene, CDR1 is MDHEN and CDR2 is SYDVKM. This CDR3 comprises 12 residues. V dropped 3 bases and J dropped 4 bases, with 6 bases sitting between them. Here the CDR3 DNA reads TGTGCCAGCAGTTTCGGGGTCTATGGCTACACCTTC. It translates to CASSFGVYGYTF.

The chain uses TRBV5-1 and TRBJ2-7, with 9 bases fitting TRBD1. From germline, CDR1 is SGHRS and CDR2 YFSETQ. The CDR3 spans 15 residues. The J segment lost 3 bases and the V segment lost 3 bases, leaving 7 bases of the junction unmatched. DNA for the CDR3: TGCGCCAGCAGCTGGGGGACAGGGTCGGGCTACGAGCAGTACTTC. It encodes CASSWGTGSGYEQYF.

The chain uses TRBV15 and TRBJ2-2, with a weak D call TRBD2 (6 bases). CDR1 LNHNV and CDR2 YYDKDF come from the germline V gene (reference sequence). V lost 0 bases and J lost 5, with 10 bases in between. The CDR3 loop spans 15 amino acids. The CDR3 reads CATSRDRRATGELFF. CDR3 bases: TGTGCCACCAGCAGAGATCGGAGGGCTACCGGGGAGCTGTTTTTT.

V and J are TRBV7-2 and TRBJ2-7; 10 bases agree with TRBD2. The trim removed 3 bases at V and 6 bases at J, leaving 8 bases unmatched. The CDR3 totals 15 residues. Germline V CDR1 and CDR2: SGHTA, FQGNSA. In nucleotides, the CDR3 is TGTGCCAGCAGCTTGAGCGGGGGGGCCGGGGCCGAGCAGTACTTC. Its protein product is CASSLSGGAGAEQYF.

The gene calls are TRBV5-8 and TRBJ1-2; D remains ambiguous. The CDR3 length is 15 residues. Germline V gene sequence: CDR1 SGHTS, CDR2 YDEGEE. The V end lost 0 bases, the J end lost 1 base, and 10 bases lay between the germline ends. For the CDR3, the DNA is TGTGCCAGCAGCTTGGCTGGACTTATTAACTATGGCTACACCTTC. Protein sequence: CASSLAGLINYGYTF.

This clone appeared a few times. The V call is TRBV4-2, the J call TRBJ1-2; D remains ambiguous. Germline values: CDR1 LGHNA, CDR2 YNFKEQ. This CDR3 spans 15 amino acids. Trimming took off 0 bases at V and 0 bases at J, with 8 bases between the two ends. For the CDR3, the DNA is TGTGCCAGCAGCCAAGACAGGCAAGCTAACTATGGCTACACCTTC. It translates to CASSQDRQANYGYTF.

The rearrangement links TRBV11-1 to TRBJ1-1, with D unresolved. Trimming left V 5 bases short and J 0 bases short, with 13 bases between. The CDR3 is 15 amino acids. Germline loops: CDR1 SGHAT, CDR2 FQDESV (reference sequence). The CDR3 region has the DNA TGTGCCAGCAGCCTAGGCGGGCTGATGAACACTGAAGCTTTCTTT. Translated, it gives CASSLGGLMNTEAFF. Together with reference TRBV11-1 and TRBJ1-1, the CDR3 gives the full variable domain: EAEVAQSPRYKITEKSQAVAFWCDPISGHATLYWYRQILGQGPELLVQFQDESVVDDSQLPKDRFSAERLKGVDSTLKIQPAELGDSAMYLCASSLGGLMNTEAFFGQGTRLTVV.

In its sample, this clone was seen a few times. CDR3 sequence (DNA): TGTGCCAGCGGGACAGGGGCGGGCACCGGGGAGCTGTTTTTT. Translating gives CASGTGAGTGELFF. The genes are TRBV19 and TRBJ2-2; 10 bases fit TRBD1. This CDR3 has 14 residues. J lost 4 bases, V lost 9 bases, and 5 bases had no gene match. Looked up from germline, CDR1 is LNHDA and CDR2 is SQIVND (reference sequence).

V and J are TRBV9 and TRBJ1-1; D is possibly TRBD1 (5 bases). There are 15 residues in the CDR3. Trimming cost V 4 bases and J 1 base, with 14 bases left between them. Germline V CDR1 and CDR2: SGDLS, YYNGEE. CDR3 protein: CASSFTGVPNTEAFF. In nucleotides, the CDR3 is TGTGCCAGCAGCTTCACAGGAGTCCCGAACACTGAAGCTTTCTTT.

This clone was counted a few times. This chain joins TRBV5-1 and TRBJ2-5, with TRBD1 as a possible D gene (5 bases). The CDR3 consists of 15 residues. Trimming left V 4 bases short and J 5 bases short, with 18 bases between. Germline V CDR1 and CDR2: SGHRS, YFSETQ. The CDR3 protein is CASSDSGRGWETQYF. CDR3 nucleotides: TGCGCCAGCAGCGACTCAGGGCGCGGTTGGGAGACCCAGTACTTC.

The rearrangement links TRBV6-1 to TRBJ1-2; 7 bases are shared with TRBD1. CDR3 size: 15 residues. Germline V lookup: CDR1 MNHNS, CDR2 SASEGT. V shed 4 bases, J shed 5 bases, and the junction held 10 bases outside the gene matches. The CDR3 spells CASSGGTASSYGYTF. DNA of the CDR3: TGTGCCAGCAGTGGAGGGACAGCGTCGTCTTATGGCTACACCTTC.

The count of this clone is one. This chain links TRBV18 with TRBJ2-3, with D perhaps matching TRBD1 (6 bases). The length of the CDR3 is 19 residues. Germline V gives CDR1 KGHSH, CDR2 LQKENI. V lost 3 bases and J 0 bases, leaving 22 bases between the germline ends. The CDR3 reads CASSPPGASLFSSTDTQYF. CDR3 DNA: TGTGCCAGCTCACCTCCAGGGGCTAGCCTTTTCTCTAGCACAGATACGCAGTATTTT. The full variable domain, its missing parts supplied by reference TRBV18 and TRBJ2-3, is NAGVMQNPRHLVRRRGQEARLRCSPMKGHSHVYWYRQLPEEGLKFMVYLQKENIIDESGMPKERFSAEFPKEGPSILRIQQVVRGDSAAYFCASSPPGASLFSSTDTQYFGPGTRLTVL.

V usage is TRBV7-6 and J usage is TRBJ2-7; D may be TRBD1 (5 bases). V was trimmed by 4 bases and J by 1 base, leaving 14 bases between them. CDR1 SGHVS and CDR2 FNYEAQ come from the germline V gene. The CDR3 loop spans 15 amino acids. DNA of the CDR3: TGTGCCAGCAGCTCCATCGACAGCACTTCCTACGAGCAGTACTTC. Translated: CASSSIDSTSYEQYF.

This clone was seen once. The chain has TRBV6-6 and TRBJ2-7; 7 bases align to TRBD1. This CDR3 contains 14 residues. The V gene's germline CDR1 is MNHNY and CDR2 SVGAGI (reference sequence). Unmatched junction bases numbered 6, after V lost 7 bases and J lost 0 bases. The CDR3 DNA reads as TGTGCCAGCACCCAACAGGGGTTCTCCTACGAGCAGTACTTC. Translating gives CASTQQGFSYEQYF.

V is TRBV25-1 and J is TRBJ2-1, with 8 bases lining up with TRBD1. This CDR3 has 14 residues. V trimming: 2 bases; J trimming: 8 bases; junction bases outside the gene matches: 5. CDR1 is MGHDK, CDR2 SYGVNS, per germline. Written as DNA, the CDR3 is TGTGCCAGCAGTGAAGGACAGGGAGACGATGAGCAGTTCTTC. Its protein is CASSEGQGDDEQFF.

The chain has TRBV5-1 and TRBJ2-5, with 9 bases lining up with TRBD2. With 4 bases clipped from V and 1 base from J, the junction kept 2 bases outside the gene matches. In germline, CDR1 is SGHRS, CDR2 YFSETQ. The CDR3 has 14 residues. This chain's CDR3 is CASSPSGAQETQYF. The CDR3 nucleotides read TGCGCCAGCAGCCCTAGCGGGGCCCAAGAGACCCAGTACTTC.